This TCR beta chain was recorded in a study of shared clonotypes between healthy human individuals. General study findings and limits: In this cohort, only blood was sampled, and tissue repertoires likely differ. The four-donor shared clonotypes exceeded non-shared clonotypes in generation probability, with non-shared ones scoring lower. Represented diversity (both genetic and exposure-history) was limited by the small number of donors.

Trimming cost V 6 bases and J 0 bases, with 9 bases left between them. There are 13 residues in the CDR3. Germline-derived CDR1 and CDR2 are MNHEY and SMNVEV (reference sequence). CD45RO-negative, CCR7-positively selected cells formed the naive CD8 fraction, excluding terminally differentiated effector memory CD45RA+ cells. As regards this clone: Its antigen remains unknown. The same CDR3 is also encoded by other DNA sequences in this sample.

Sequenced by immunoSEQ multiplex PCR; TCRdb stores in-frame clones only, minus some. In the table there are hundreds of thousands of clones, about 91% of which are singletons. The chain has TRBV27 and TRBJ2-7; D is undetermined. The source material was naive CD8+ T cells sorted from blood. The sequence was collected from a man aged 25 to 40 in good health. The CDR3 nucleotides read TGTGCCAGCAGCCTCACGGCCTCCTACGAGCAGTACTTC. Protein sequence: CASSLTASYEQYF.